Below are 21 T cell receptor beta chains sequenced from a single sample in a study of T-cell reconstitution after alpha-beta-depleted transplantation in children. Using unique molecular identifiers, the investigators prepared the TCRbeta library. TCRdb itself ran the PCR reads through MiXCR, one entry per CDR3 protein. The profile shows 490,000 or so distinct CDR3 sequences, roughly an eighth of them singletons. The sample was PBMCs from the stem cell graft donor, taken from the stem cell graft. The receptors were gathered from a human donor who donated a stem cell graft to a child with combined immunodeficiency.

The chain carries TRBV20-1 and TRBJ2-1, with TRBD2 matching over 9 bases. CDR1 and CDR2 from the germline V gene are DFQATT and SNEGSKA (reference sequence). The CDR3 covers 18 residues. The V and J ends lost 6 bases and 0 bases, in that order; junction bases with no gene match: 15. CDR3 nucleotides: TGCAGTGCCTCCACCGCGGGGGGGCGGTTCGTCTCCTACAATGAGCAGTTCTTC. Its protein is CSASTAGGRFVSYNEQFF.

In its sample, this clonotype was seen a few times. This chain connects TRBV12-3 or TRBV12-4 to TRBJ2-3, with 10 bases fitting TRBD2. The J segment lost 11 bases and the V segment lost 3 bases, leaving 11 bases of the junction unmatched. This CDR3 has 15 residues. In nucleotides, the CDR3 is TGTGCCAGCAGTTTGGGGCTAGCGGGAGTCGGCGGGCAGTATTTT. Its protein product is CASSLGLAGVGGQYF.

The sample holds a few counts of this clonotype. V gene TRBV6-2 or TRBV6-3 combines with J gene TRBJ2-2; 14 bases fit TRBD2. The V gene end was trimmed by 7 bases and the J gene end by 6 bases; junction bases not matched to a gene: 4. The CDR3 length is 15 residues. The germline CDR1 and CDR2 sequences are MNHEY and SVGEGT. CDR3 in amino acids: CASTGTSGSSGELFF. The CDR3 region has the DNA TGTGCCAGCACCGGGACTAGCGGGAGTTCCGGGGAGCTGTTTTTT.

This clonotype showed up just a few times. V gene TRBV20-1 combines with J gene TRBJ2-2, with 7 bases matching TRBD2. The ends lost 3 bases at V and 5 bases at J; junction bases unmatched: 15. Germline V gene data show CDR1 as DFQATT and CDR2 as SNEGSKA (reference sequence). This CDR3 spans 17 amino acids. As DNA, the CDR3 is TGCAGTGCTAGTAGGTCACACATCGCCGGGAGGACCGGGGAGCTGTTTTTT. It codes for CSASRSHIAGRTGELFF.

This clonotype was detected a few times. The CDR3 here is CASSPSFSGRGGSGETQYF. The CDR3 nucleotides are TGTGCCAGCAGTCCTAGCTTCTCCGGTCGTGGCGGGAGTGGCGAGACCCAGTACTTC. The V and J genes are TRBV7-2 and TRBJ2-5; 7 positions match TRBD2. V gave up 6 bases and J gave up 5 bases; unmatched junction bases: 24. This CDR3 has 19 residues. Germline loops: CDR1 SGHTA, CDR2 FQGNSA.

V gene TRBV9 combines with J gene TRBJ1-1; weak D call: TRBD1 (5 bases). Trimming shortened V by 3 bases and J by 8 bases, and 11 bases separated the two germline ends. Germline loops: CDR1 SGDLS, CDR2 YYNGEE. The CDR3 is 12 amino acids. DNA of the CDR3: TGTGCCAGCAGCGGCAGGGAGGTCGAAGCTTTCTTT. As protein: CASSGREVEAFF.

This clonotype has only a few counts. J is TRBJ2-7 and V is TRBV11-2; no clear D gene. There are 14 residues in the CDR3. The V and J ends lost 6 bases and 2 bases respectively, with 14 bases between them. CDR1 and CDR2 (germline): SGHAT, FQNNGV. This CDR3 is CASSSLRFAYEQYF. The CDR3 coding sequence is TGTGCCAGCAGTTCTCTCAGGTTTGCCTACGAGCAGTACTTC.

The chain couples TRBV20-1 to TRBJ1-6; D might be TRBD1 (5 bases). Trimming cost V 1 base and J 7 bases, with 8 bases left between them. The CDR3 spans 13 residues. Germline V gene sequence: CDR1 DFQATT, CDR2 SNEGSKA (reference sequence). The CDR3 sequence: CSARGGGNSPLHF. The CDR3 nucleotides read TGCAGTGCTAGAGGGGGCGGGAATTCACCCCTCCACTTT.

This clonotype was observed at least ten times. This sequence joins TRBV20-1 and TRBJ2-1; 12 bases are a match to TRBD2. Germline V gene sequence: CDR1 DFQATT, CDR2 SNEGSKA (reference sequence). The CDR3 contains 16 residues. V lost 3 bases to trimming and J lost 6 bases; unmatched junction nucleotides: 9. The CDR3 region is CSASPPLAGGRNEQFF. In nucleotides, the CDR3 is TGCAGTGCTAGCCCCCCCCTAGCGGGAGGGCGCAATGAGCAGTTCTTC.

The rearrangement uses TRBV27 and TRBJ1-6; perhaps TRBD1 as D (5 bases). Germline CDR1 is MNHEY and CDR2 is SMNVEV (reference sequence). Trimming took 2 bases from V and 7 from J, leaving 12 bases between them. This CDR3 spans 15 amino acids. This chain's CDR3 is CASSLAAGRNSPLHF. CDR3 in DNA: TGTGCCAGCAGTTTAGCCGCAGGGAGGAATTCACCCCTCCACTTT.

This clonotype has a count of ten or more. The chain recombines TRBV20-1 with TRBJ2-7; tentatively, D is TRBD2 (6 bases). The CDR3 is 11 amino acids. Germline V gene lookup returns CDR1 DFQATT and CDR2 SNEGSKA (reference sequence). Trimming cost V 5 bases and J 3 bases, with 8 bases left between them. The CDR3 DNA is TGCAGTGCTCTAGCGATCTACGAGCAGTACTTC. This codes for CSALAIYEQYF.

This clonotype has a count of ten or more. The V call is TRBV12-3 or TRBV12-4, the J call TRBJ2-7; possibly TRBD1 or TRBD2 for D (5 bases each). The CDR3 spans 14 residues. Between the trimmed V and J ends, which lost 5 bases and 2 bases, there was a span of 13 bases. CDR3 sequence (DNA): TGTGCCAGCAGTCCCAGAGGGGCAGCCTACGAGCAGTACTTC. Its protein product is CASSPRGAAYEQYF.

Only a few counts were recorded for this clonotype. The rearrangement joins TRBV6-5 to TRBJ1-3; TRBD1 might be the D (6 bases). Germline V gene sequence: CDR1 MNHEY, CDR2 SVGAGI. This CDR3 has 14 amino acids. Trimming shortened V by 0 bases and J by 5 bases, and 8 bases separated the two germline ends. The CDR3, as DNA: TGTGCCAGCAGTTACTCACAGGGTAGAAACACCATATATTTT. This encodes CASSYSQGRNTIYF.

This clonotype was counted ten times or more. The genes are TRBV6-4 and TRBJ2-1; D is possibly TRBD2 (6 bases). This CDR3 is 15 amino acids long. Germline CDR1 is MRHNA and CDR2 is SNTAGT. Trimming removed 5 bases from V and 0 bases from J, with 11 bases in between. CDR3 protein: CASSRAGGSYNEQFF. CDR3 bases: TGTGCCAGCAGTCGAGCCGGGGGCTCCTACAATGAGCAGTTCTTC.

Ten or more counts support this clonotype. This rearrangement joins TRBV18 to TRBJ2-7, with 7 bases lining up with TRBD2. Germline V gives CDR1 KGHSH, CDR2 LQKENI. The CDR3 is 13 amino acids. The V and J ends lost 5 bases and 2 bases, in that order; junction bases with no gene match: 3. Here the CDR3 DNA reads TGTGCCAGCTCAGCCGGGACTACCTACGAGCAGTACTTC. This gives the protein CASSAGTTYEQYF.

Many counts were recorded for this clonotype. V and J are TRBV4-3 and TRBJ2-2; maybe TRBD1 (5 bases). V was pared by 7 bases and J by 6 bases, with 18 bases between. Germline CDR1 is LGHNA and CDR2 is YSLEER. CDR3 size: 15 residues. CDR3 loop: CASTATVYGAGELFF. Here the CDR3 DNA reads TGCGCCAGCACCGCGACAGTTTATGGTGCCGGGGAGCTGTTTTTT.

This clonotype was counted at least ten times. V is TRBV20-1 and J is TRBJ2-7, with D perhaps assigned TRBD1 or TRBD2 (5 bases each). This CDR3 is built from 14 residues. Trimming shortened V by 1 base and J by 4 bases, and 14 bases separated the two germline ends. CDR1 is DFQATT, CDR2 SNEGSKA, per germline (reference sequence). The CDR3 is CSARGGTTQYEQYF. Written as DNA, the CDR3 is TGCAGTGCTAGAGGAGGGACGACACAATACGAGCAGTACTTC.

This sequence joins TRBV4-2 and TRBJ2-1; TRBD2 aligns across 11 bases. CDR1 LGHNA and CDR2 YNFKEQ come from the germline V gene. V gave up 3 bases and J gave up 7 bases; unmatched junction bases: 8. This CDR3 is built from 16 residues. Here the CDR3 DNA reads TGTGCCAGCAGCCACCTTAGCGGGGGGGCGCGGAATGAGCAGTTCTTC. Protein product: CASSHLSGGARNEQFF.

This clonotype has ten or more counts. The genes are TRBV6-1 and TRBJ2-1, with D hard to call. This CDR3 has 11 amino acids. Trimming cost V 4 bases and J 9 bases, with 7 bases left between them. Germline lookup yields CDR1 MNHNS and CDR2 SASEGT. In DNA form, the CDR3 reads TGTGCCAGCAGTGGGGTAGGTGAGCAGTTCTTC. Translating it yields CASSGVGEQFF.

V and J are TRBV7-8 and TRBJ1-5; D is undetermined. CDR3 length equals 15 residues. Trimming took off 1 base at V and 5 bases at J, with 12 bases between the two ends. CDR1 is SGHVS and CDR2 is FQNEAQ in the germline V gene. CDR3 coding DNA: TGTGCCAGCAGCTTAGATGAGGGCCCCTATCAGCCCCAGCATTTT. Its protein is CASSLDEGPYQPQHF.

This clonotype occurred a few times. CDR3 coding DNA: TGTGCCAGCAGTTTAGTTCCTAGCGGGGTTTACAATGAGCAGTTCTTC. Its translation: CASSLVPSGVYNEQFF. The rearrangement joins TRBV12-3 or TRBV12-4 to TRBJ2-1; 9 bases agree with TRBD2. Losses at the gene ends were 1 base for V and 4 bases for J; bases not matched to a gene: 5. This CDR3 is 16 amino acids long.